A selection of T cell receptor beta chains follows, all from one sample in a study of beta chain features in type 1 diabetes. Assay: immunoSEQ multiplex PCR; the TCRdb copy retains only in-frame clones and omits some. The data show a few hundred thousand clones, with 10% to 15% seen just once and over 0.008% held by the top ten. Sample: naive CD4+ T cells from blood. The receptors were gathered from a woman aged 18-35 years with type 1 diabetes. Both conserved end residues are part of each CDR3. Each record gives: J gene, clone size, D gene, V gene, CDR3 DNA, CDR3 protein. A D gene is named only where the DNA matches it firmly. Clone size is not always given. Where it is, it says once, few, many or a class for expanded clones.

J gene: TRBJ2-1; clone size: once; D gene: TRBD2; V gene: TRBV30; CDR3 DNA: TGTGCCTGGAGGTTTAGCGGGAGTAGAGATGAGCAGTTCTTC; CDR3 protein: CAWRFSGSRDEQFF
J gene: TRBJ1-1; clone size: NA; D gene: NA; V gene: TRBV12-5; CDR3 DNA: TGTGCTAGTGGCCCGACAGAGAACACTGAAGCTTTCTTT; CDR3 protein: CASGPTENTEAFF
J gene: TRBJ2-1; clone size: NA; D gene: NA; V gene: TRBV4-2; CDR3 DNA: TGTGCCAGCAGCCAAGATCCAGACAAATACAATGAGCAGTTCTTC; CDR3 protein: CASSQDPDKYNEQFF
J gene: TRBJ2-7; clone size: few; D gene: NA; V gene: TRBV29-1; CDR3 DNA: TGCAGCGTTTCGCGGACACGATCAATCTACGAGCAGTACTTC; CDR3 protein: CSVSRTRSIYEQYF
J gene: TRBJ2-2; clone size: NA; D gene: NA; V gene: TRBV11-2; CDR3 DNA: TGTGCCAGCAGCTTAGCTAACACCGGGGAGCTGTTTTTT; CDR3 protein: CASSLANTGELFF
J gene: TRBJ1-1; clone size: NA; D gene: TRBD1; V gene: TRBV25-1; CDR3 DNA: TGTGCCAGCAGTGAACCCGGGACAGGGAGGCGCACTGAAGCTTTCTTT; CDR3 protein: CASSEPGTGRRTEAFF
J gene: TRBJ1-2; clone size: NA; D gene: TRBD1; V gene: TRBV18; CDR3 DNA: TGTGCCAGCTCACCCGGACAGGGCTTCTATGGCTACACCTTC; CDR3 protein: CASSPGQGFYGYTF
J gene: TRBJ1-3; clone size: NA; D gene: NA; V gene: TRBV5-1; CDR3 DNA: TGCGCCAGCAGACCGACAGGTTCCTCTGGAAACACCATATATTTT; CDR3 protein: CASRPTGSSGNTIYF
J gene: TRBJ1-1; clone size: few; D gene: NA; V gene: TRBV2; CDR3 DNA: TGTGCCAGCAGAGACCGCAGGGTAGACACTGAAGCTTTCTTT; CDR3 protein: CASRDRRVDTEAFF
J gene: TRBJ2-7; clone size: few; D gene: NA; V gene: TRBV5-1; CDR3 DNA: TGCGCCAGCAGCTTGGCAGTTTCCTACGAGCAGTACTTC; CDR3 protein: CASSLAVSYEQYF
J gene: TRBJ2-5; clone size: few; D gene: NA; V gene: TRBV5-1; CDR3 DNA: TGCGCCAGCAGCTTGGCCTATGGGGCCCAAGAGACCCAGTACTTC; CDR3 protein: CASSLAYGAQETQYF
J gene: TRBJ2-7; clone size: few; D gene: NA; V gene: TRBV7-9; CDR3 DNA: TGTGCCAGCAGCTTAGCAGGGGGGGGCATTAACCACGAGCAGTACTTC; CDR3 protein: CASSLAGGGINHEQYF
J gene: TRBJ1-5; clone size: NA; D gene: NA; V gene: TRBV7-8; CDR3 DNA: TGTGCCAGCAGCCTTCCGAGGGAGGGTCAGCCCCAGCATTTT; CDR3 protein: CASSLPREGQPQHF
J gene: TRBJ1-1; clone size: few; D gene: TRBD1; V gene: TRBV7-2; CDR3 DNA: TGTGCCAGCAGCTACGGGACAGCGAACACTGAAGCTTTCTTT; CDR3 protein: CASSYGTANTEAFF
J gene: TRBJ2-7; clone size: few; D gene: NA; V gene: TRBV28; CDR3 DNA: TGTGCCAGCAGCTCCCCACCAGGGGCAACCTACGAGCAGTACTTC; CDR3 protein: CASSSPPGATYEQYF
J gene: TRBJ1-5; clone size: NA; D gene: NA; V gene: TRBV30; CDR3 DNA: TGTGCCTGGGGTGCAGGGGCAAGGCAGCCCCAGCATTTT; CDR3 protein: CAWGAGARQPQHF
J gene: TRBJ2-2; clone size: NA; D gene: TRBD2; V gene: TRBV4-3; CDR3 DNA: TGCGCCAGCAGCGTAGCGGGAGGGAACACCGGGGAGCTGTTTTTT; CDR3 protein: CASSVAGGNTGELFF
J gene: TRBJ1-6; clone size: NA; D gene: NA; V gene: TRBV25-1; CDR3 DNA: TGTGCCAGCTCGGGTCCACCCCTCCACTTT; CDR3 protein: CASSGPPLHF
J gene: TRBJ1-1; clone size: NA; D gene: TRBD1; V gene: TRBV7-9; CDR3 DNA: TGTGCCAGCAGCACCCGGACAGGGGACACTGAAGCTTTCTTT; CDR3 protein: CASSTRTGDTEAFF
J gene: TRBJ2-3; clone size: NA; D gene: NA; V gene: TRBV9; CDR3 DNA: TGTGCCAGCAGCGTTTATTCTAGCACAGATACGCAGTATTTT; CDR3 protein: CASSVYSSTDTQYF
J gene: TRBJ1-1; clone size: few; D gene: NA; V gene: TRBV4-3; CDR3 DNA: TGCGCCAGCAGTCCCGTGATGGCGGGCCCTGAAGCTTTCTTT; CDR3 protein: CASSPVMAGPEAFF
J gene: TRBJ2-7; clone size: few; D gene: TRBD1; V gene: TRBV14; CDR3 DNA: TGTGCCAGCAGCCAATACGCCGGGACAGGGAGCTACGAGCAGTACTTC; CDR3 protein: CASSQYAGTGSYEQYF
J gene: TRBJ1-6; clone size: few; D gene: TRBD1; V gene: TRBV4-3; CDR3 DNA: TGCGCCAGCAGCCAAGAGGGACAGTATAGTTCACCCCTCCACTTT; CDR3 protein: CASSQEGQYSSPLHF
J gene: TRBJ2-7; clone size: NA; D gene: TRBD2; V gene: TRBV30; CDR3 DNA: TGTGCCTGGATGTCTAGCGGGAGAGTTGGGGAGCAGTACTTC; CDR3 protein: CAWMSSGRVGEQYF
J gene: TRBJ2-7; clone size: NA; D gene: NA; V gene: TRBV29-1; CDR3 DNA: TGCAGCGTTGCACAGAGCTACGAGCAGTACTTC; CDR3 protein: CSVAQSYEQYF
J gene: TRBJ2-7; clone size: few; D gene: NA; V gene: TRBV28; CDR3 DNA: TGTGCCAGCAGTCCCCGGCGGGCCGACTCATACGAGCAGTACTTC; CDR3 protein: CASSPRRADSYEQYF
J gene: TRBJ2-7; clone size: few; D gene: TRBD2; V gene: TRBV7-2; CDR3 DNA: TGTGCCAGCAGCCTACAGACTAGCTCGTGGTACTTC; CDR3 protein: CASSLQTSSWYF
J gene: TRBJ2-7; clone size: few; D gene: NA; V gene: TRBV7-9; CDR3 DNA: TGTGCCAGCAGTTCCCCACGGGAGTTTGGTCACGAGCAGTACTTC; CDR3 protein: CASSSPREFGHEQYF
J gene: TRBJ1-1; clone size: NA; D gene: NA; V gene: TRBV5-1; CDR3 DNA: TGCGCCAGCAGCACGGGACATATGAACACTGAAGCTTTCTTT; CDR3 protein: CASSTGHMNTEAFF